The sequence of this T cell receptor (beta chain) was determined in a study of blood T cell repertoires in COVID-19. This clone was counted once. The repertoire was sequenced with immunoSEQ multiplex PCR; TCRdb's copy has only in-frame clones and lacks some. The repertoire includes 300,000 to 400,000 clones, roughly 87% of them detected once, and 1% sits in the top ten. V was trimmed by 2 bases and J by 4 bases, leaving 8 bases between them. Germline values: CDR1 KGHSH, CDR2 LQKENI. The CDR3 is 13 residues long. Sequenced material: peripheral blood. This sequence was found in a man aged 45-60 years with active or convalescent COVID-19. The chain links TRBV18 to TRBJ2-5; D uncertain. CDR3 loop: CASSPSYSETQYF. In nucleotides, the CDR3 is TGTGCCAGCTCACCAAGCTATTCAGAGACCCAGTACTTC.